These 3 T cell receptor beta chains share one sample of origin, sequenced in a study of blood T cell repertoires in COVID-19. This table comes from immunoSEQ multiplex PCR, and its TCRdb copy is limited to in-frame clones, with some not included. The top ten hold roughly 27% of the sample, which has about 71,000 clones, roughly 80% seen once. The sample was peripheral blood. Receptors originate from a man between 65 and 79 years old with acute or convalescent COVID-19.

CDR3 protein: CATLETNEKLFF. Here the CDR3 DNA reads TGTGCCACTCTTGAGACTAATGAAAAACTGTTTTTT. The chain employs TRBV19 and TRBJ1-4; D gene uncertain. The V end lost 10 bases, the J end lost 2 bases, and 8 bases lay between the germline ends. The V gene's germline CDR1 is LNHDA and CDR2 SQIVND (reference sequence). The CDR3 has 12 residues.

The gene calls are TRBV5-1 and TRBJ2-7, with no clear D. This CDR3 region has 13 residues. Germline loops: CDR1 SGHRS, CDR2 YFSETQ. Trimming removed 5 bases at V and 4 bases at J, with 13 bases between. CDR3 bases: TGCGCCAGCAGTTACAGTATAGATTACGAGCAGTACTTC. Protein product: CASSYSIDYEQYF. Drawing the rest from reference TRBV5-1 and TRBJ2-7, the complete variable domain is KAGVTQTPRYLIKTRGQQVTLSCSPISGHRSVSWYQQTPGQGLQFLFEYFSETQRNKGNFPGRFSGRQFSNSRSEMNVSTLELGDSALYLCASSYSIDYEQYFGPGTRLTVT.

The V and J genes are TRBV10-3 and TRBJ2-7; 9 bases align to TRBD1. CDR1 and CDR2 (germline): ENHRY, SYGVKD. The CDR3 is made up of 12 amino acids. This CDR3 reads CANPGQGGEQYF. CDR3 DNA: TGTGCTAACCCGGGACAGGGTGGCGAGCAGTACTTC.